Described below is a single T cell receptor beta chain sequence and its context. Germline V gene data show CDR1 as SGHVS and CDR2 as FQNEAQ. V gave up 5 bases and J gave up 4 bases, with 11 bases separating them. The CDR3 is 14 amino acids. Only in-frame clones appear in the TCRdb table, and some are missing; sequencing was by immunoSEQ multiplex PCR. The table records 56,000 or so clones, 70% to 85% of them present only once. The sample comes from a study of blood T cell repertoires in COVID-19. This rearrangement joins TRBV7-8 to TRBJ2-2, with D possibly matching TRBD1 (6 bases). The sequenced material came from peripheral blood. The sequence came from a woman in her 70s with acute or convalescent COVID-19. CDR3 region: CASSHRDGTGELFF. The DNA for the CDR3 is TGTGCCAGCAGCCACAGGGATGGCACCGGGGAGCTGTTTTTT. Variable domain in full (rest from reference TRBV7-8 and TRBJ2-2): GAGVSQSPRYKVAKRGQDVALRCDPISGHVSLFWYQQALGQGPEFLTYFQNEAQLDKSGLPSDRFFAERPEGSVSTLKIQRTQQEDSAVYLCASSHRDGTGELFFGEGSRLTVL.